This T cell receptor beta chain was observed in a study of control samples from healthy donors and cancer patients. The CDR3 runs 14 residues. Germline lookup yields CDR1 LNHDA and CDR2 SQIVND (reference sequence). V shed 6 bases, J shed 2 bases, and the junction held 3 bases outside the gene matches. Clones were read by immunoSEQ multiplex PCR, and TCRdb kept only the in-frame ones, dropping some. The repertoire has about 230,000 clones, around 79% of them found once; the top ten carry about 14%. This chain joins TRBV19 and TRBJ2-1, with 8 nucleotides matching TRBD2. The sample comprised PBMCs. The TCR was taken from an older woman with lung cancer. The CDR3 here is CASRVAGTYNEQFF. The CDR3, as DNA: TGTGCCAGTAGGGTAGCGGGGACCTACAATGAGCAGTTCTTC.